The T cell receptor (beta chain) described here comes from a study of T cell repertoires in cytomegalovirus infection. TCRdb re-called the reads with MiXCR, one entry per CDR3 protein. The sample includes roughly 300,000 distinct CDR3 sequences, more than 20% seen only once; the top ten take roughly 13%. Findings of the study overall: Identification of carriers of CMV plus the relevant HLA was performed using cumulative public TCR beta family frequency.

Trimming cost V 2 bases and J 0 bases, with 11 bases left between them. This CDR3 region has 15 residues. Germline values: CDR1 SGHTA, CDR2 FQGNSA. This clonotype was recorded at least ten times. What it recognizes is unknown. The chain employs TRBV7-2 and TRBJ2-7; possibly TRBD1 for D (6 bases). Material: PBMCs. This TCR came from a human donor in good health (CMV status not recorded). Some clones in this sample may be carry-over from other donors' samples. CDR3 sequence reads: CASSLMGAGSYEQYF. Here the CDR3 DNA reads TGTGCCAGCAGCTTAATGGGGGCCGGCTCCTACGAGCAGTACTTC.